These 13 T cell receptor beta chains share one sample of origin, sequenced in a study of regulatory T cells in long-lasting Graves disease. Time point given: newly diagnosed GD, antithyroid drugs for less than 3 months. The TCR library was prepared using RNA isolated from PBMCs. CDR3-region Arm-PCR and iRepertoire HTBI primers produced the TCR beta libraries. TCRdb ran MiXCR on the multiplex PCR reads and lists one entry per CDR3 protein. The data contain fewer than 350,000 distinct CDR3 sequences, 18% of them singletons. The starting material was peripheral blood mononuclear cells (PBMCs), obtained at new diagnosis, from a patient treated with antithyroid drugs. The receptor source for this set is a female donor with Graves disease.

V usage is TRBV5-6 and J usage is TRBJ2-7; 9 positions match TRBD1. The germline V gene has CDR1 SGHDT and CDR2 YYEEEE. CDR3 size: 14 residues. With 6 bases clipped from V and 5 bases from J, the junction kept 9 bases outside the gene matches. CDR3 nucleotide sequence: TGTGCCAGCAACATCGGGACAGGGCCCAACGAGCAGTACTTC. As protein: CASNIGTGPNEQYF. Together with reference TRBV5-6 and TRBJ2-7, the CDR3 gives the full variable domain: DAGVTQSPTHLIKTRGQQVTLRCSPKSGHDTVSWYQQALGQGPQFIFQYYEEEERQRGNFPDRFSGHQFPNYSSELNVNALLLGDSALYLCASNIGTGPNEQYFGPGTRLTVT.

This clonotype showed up many times. The chain is built from TRBV7-2 and TRBJ2-1; D possibly corresponds to TRBD2 (6 bases). V lost 5 bases and J lost 7, with 12 bases in between. Germline V gene data show CDR1 as SGHTA and CDR2 as FQGNSA. The length of the CDR3 is 13 residues. CDR3 sequence reads: CASSIGRGNEQFF. The CDR3 DNA reads as TGTGCCAGCAGCATCGGCCGGGGGAATGAGCAGTTCTTC.

This clonotype was recorded at least ten times. The chain links TRBV7-8 to TRBJ2-2; 9 bases align to TRBD2. Germline V gene data show CDR1 as SGHVS and CDR2 as FQNEAQ. The CDR3 is made up of 18 amino acids. With V trimmed by 1 base and J by 2 bases, 8 bases remained unmatched. The CDR3 here is CASSLEILAGQNTGELFF. The DNA of the CDR3 is TGTGCCAGCAGCTTAGAAATTCTAGCGGGGCAAAACACCGGGGAGCTGTTTTTT.

This clonotype was picked up many times. CDR3 bases: TGTGCCAGCAGAGCGGGGGGCCCCTACGAGCAGTACTTC. Translation gives CASRAGGPYEQYF. The chain combines TRBV12-3 or TRBV12-4 with TRBJ2-7; 9 nucleotides line up with TRBD2. The CDR3 totals 13 residues. The trim removed 6 bases at V and 2 bases at J, leaving 2 bases unmatched.

This clonotype occurred many times. The chain combines TRBV20-1 with TRBJ1-2; 7 bases are shared with TRBD1. V gave up 5 bases and J gave up 6 bases; unmatched junction bases: 3. CDR1 and CDR2 from the germline V gene are DFQATT and SNEGSKA (reference sequence). The CDR3 length is 11 residues. For the CDR3, the DNA is TGCAGTGCTCCCGGGACAGATGGCTACACCTTC. It yields the protein CSAPGTDGYTF.

This clonotype was observed many times. This chain uses TRBV6-2 or TRBV6-3 with TRBJ1-1, with a possible D match to TRBD1 (6 bases). The V and J ends lost 6 bases and 3 bases respectively, with 20 bases between them. Germline V gene sequence: CDR1 MNHEY, CDR2 SVGEGT. The CDR3 consists of 16 residues. For the CDR3, the DNA is TGTGCCAGCAGCCTGCAGGCCCGGACAGAGCACACTGAAGCTTTCTTT. It is translated as CASSLQARTEHTEAFF.

This clonotype was seen more than once but under ten times. A junction boundary mismatches the germline segment, possibly from a read error. V is TRBV10-2 and J is TRBJ2-7; no definite D call. The CDR3 has 13 residues. In germline, CDR1 is WSHSY, CDR2 SAAADI. The CDR3 reads CASGTIPRPPNAF. The CDR3 DNA sequence: TGCGCCAGCGGAACGATACCCCGGCCCCCGAATGCCTTC.

This chain links TRBV18 with TRBJ1-4; 7 bases map to TRBD1. This CDR3 is built from 15 residues. J lost 3 bases, V lost 6 bases, and 7 bases had no gene match. The germline V gene has CDR1 KGHSH and CDR2 LQKENI. The CDR3 spells CASSATGAPNEKLFF. CDR3 sequence (DNA): TGTGCCAGCTCGGCAACAGGGGCCCCTAATGAAAAACTGTTTTTT.

There are many counts of this clonotype. An end of the junction does not agree with germline; a read error may underlie this. V is TRBV29-1 and J is TRBJ2-7; D possibly uses TRBD1 or TRBD2 (5 bases each). Germline values: CDR1 SQVTM, CDR2 ANQGSEA. There are 13 residues in the CDR3. The CDR3 region has the DNA TGCAGTCCTCTTTTACGACACCGGGACGGCGAGCACTTC. Translation gives CSPLLRHRDGEHF.

This clonotype was seen repeatedly, ten times or more. V gene TRBV20-1 combines with J gene TRBJ1-1, with D perhaps matching TRBD1 (5 bases). Germline CDR1 and CDR2: DFQATT and SNEGSKA (reference sequence). The CDR3 runs 13 residues. In DNA form, the CDR3 reads TGCACCGCGGGTCGTTCGGGGGGGACTGAAGCTTTCTTT. Protein: CTAGRSGGTEAFF.

With regard to this clonotype: The junction and the germline gene differ at one end; a read error may be behind it. The rearrangement uses TRBV3-1 and TRBJ2-1; TRBD2 aligns across 7 bases. CDR3 length: 18 amino acids. The germline CDR1 and CDR2 sequences are LGHDT and YNNKEL (reference sequence). CDR3 sequence reads: CGSSQDDREGLAYNEQFF. The CDR3 bases are TGTGGCAGCAGCCAAGATGATAGGGAGGGTCTGGCTTATAATGAGCAGTTCTTC.

The table lists this clonotype with many counts. J is TRBJ2-3 and V is TRBV7-2; perhaps D is TRBD1 or TRBD2 (5 bases each). V lost 7 bases and J lost 0, with 20 bases in between. Germline V gene data show CDR1 as SGHTA and CDR2 as FQGNSA. CDR3 size: 17 residues. The CDR3 loop reads CASTTPPRGDSTDTQYF. The CDR3 region has the DNA TGTGCCAGCACCACCCCCCCTCGTGGGGACAGCACAGATACGCAGTATTTT.

The J gene is TRBJ1-2, the V gene TRBV29-1; maybe TRBD1 (5 bases). CDR1 SQVTM and CDR2 ANQGSEA come from the germline V gene. This CDR3 has 15 amino acids. V was clipped by 4 bases and J by 3 bases, with 18 bases between them. CDR3 sequence reads: CSVVRARGEHYGYTF. The CDR3 nucleotides read TGCAGCGTTGTAAGGGCAAGGGGCGAACACTATGGCTACACCTTC.